The entry that follows covers one TCR beta chain sequence. Its matching antigen is unknown. Per germline, CDR1 SGDLS and CDR2 YYNGEE. CDR3 length equals 15 residues. The V and J ends lost 2 bases and 6 bases, in that order; junction bases with no gene match: 6. Samples came from axillary lymph nodes draining the breast cancer. This sample is drawn from a study of breast tumors, draining lymph nodes, adjacent tissues. TCRdb re-derived calls from the multiplex PCR reads in MiXCR, one entry per CDR3 protein. The table shows about 110,000 distinct CDR3 sequences, with around 30% occurring only once. The study's findings and limits: The data were judged consistent with most tumor T cells coming from lymph node and expanding in tumor. Tumor TCR diversity was below lymph nodes but above nontumor tissue.

J is TRBJ2-2 and V is TRBV9, with TRBD1 matching over 8 bases. The TCR originated in a female donor with breast cancer. Some clones in this sample may be carry-over from other donors' samples. The source material was axillary lymph node tissue. CDR3 sequence reads: CASSVLTGGSGELFF. DNA for the CDR3: TGTGCCAGCAGCGTGTTAACAGGGGGTTCCGGGGAGCTGTTTTTT.